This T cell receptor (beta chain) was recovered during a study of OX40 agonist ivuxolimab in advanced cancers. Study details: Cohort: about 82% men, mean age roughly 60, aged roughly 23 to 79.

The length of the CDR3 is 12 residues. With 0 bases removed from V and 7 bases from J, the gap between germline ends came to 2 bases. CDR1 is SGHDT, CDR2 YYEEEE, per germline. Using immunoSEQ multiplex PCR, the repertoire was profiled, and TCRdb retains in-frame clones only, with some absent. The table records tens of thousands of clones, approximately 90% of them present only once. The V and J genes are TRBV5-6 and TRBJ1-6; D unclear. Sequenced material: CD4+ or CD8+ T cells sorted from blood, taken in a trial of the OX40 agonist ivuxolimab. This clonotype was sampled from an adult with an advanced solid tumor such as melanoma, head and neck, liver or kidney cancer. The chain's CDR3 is CASSLVNSPLHF. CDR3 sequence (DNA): TGTGCCAGCAGCTTGGTCAATTCACCCCTCCACTTT.